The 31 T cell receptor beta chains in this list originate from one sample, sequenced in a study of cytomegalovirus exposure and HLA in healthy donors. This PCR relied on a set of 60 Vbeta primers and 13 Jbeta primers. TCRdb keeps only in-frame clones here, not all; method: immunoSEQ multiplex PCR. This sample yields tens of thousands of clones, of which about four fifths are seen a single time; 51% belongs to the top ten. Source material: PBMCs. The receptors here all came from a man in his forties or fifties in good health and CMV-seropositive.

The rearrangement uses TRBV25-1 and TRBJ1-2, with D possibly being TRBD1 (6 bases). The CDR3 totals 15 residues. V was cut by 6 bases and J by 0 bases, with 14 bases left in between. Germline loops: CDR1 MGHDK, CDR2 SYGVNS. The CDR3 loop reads CASRATGQANYGYTF. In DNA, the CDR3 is TGTGCCAGCAGGGCTACGGGACAAGCTAACTATGGCTACACCTTC.

The DNA of the CDR3 is TGTGCCAGCAGCCCCGGGAGAAATCAGCCCCAGCATTTT. Protein product: CASSPGRNQPQHF. The chain has TRBV7-2 and TRBJ1-5; no clear D. V was clipped by 5 bases and J by 4 bases, with 9 bases between them. Germline-derived CDR1 and CDR2 are SGHTA and FQGNSA. This CDR3 has 13 residues.

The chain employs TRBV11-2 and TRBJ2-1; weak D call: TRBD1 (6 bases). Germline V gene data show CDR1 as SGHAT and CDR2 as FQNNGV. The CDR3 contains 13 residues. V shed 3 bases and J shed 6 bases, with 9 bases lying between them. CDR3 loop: CASSFRGFNEQFF. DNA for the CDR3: TGTGCCAGCAGCTTCAGGGGATTCAATGAGCAGTTCTTC. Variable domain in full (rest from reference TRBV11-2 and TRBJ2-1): EAGVAQSPRYKIIEKRQSVAFWCNPISGHATLYWYQQILGQGPKLLIQFQNNGVVDDSQLPKDRFSAERLKGVDSTLKIQPAKLEDSAVYLCASSFRGFNEQFFGPGTRLTVL.

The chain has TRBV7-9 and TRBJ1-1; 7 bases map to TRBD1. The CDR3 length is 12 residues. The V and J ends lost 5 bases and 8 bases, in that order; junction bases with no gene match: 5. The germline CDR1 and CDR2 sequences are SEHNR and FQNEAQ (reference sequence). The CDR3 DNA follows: TGTGCCAGCAGCCCTGGGACAGCGGAAGCTTTCTTT. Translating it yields CASSPGTAEAFF.

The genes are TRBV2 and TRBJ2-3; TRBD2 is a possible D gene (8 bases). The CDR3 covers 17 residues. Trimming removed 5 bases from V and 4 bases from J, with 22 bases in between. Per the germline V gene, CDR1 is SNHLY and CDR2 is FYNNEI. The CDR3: CASSPLDRAGGPDTQYF. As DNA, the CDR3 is TGTGCCAGCAGTCCACTCGACAGGGCGGGAGGTCCAGATACGCAGTATTTT.

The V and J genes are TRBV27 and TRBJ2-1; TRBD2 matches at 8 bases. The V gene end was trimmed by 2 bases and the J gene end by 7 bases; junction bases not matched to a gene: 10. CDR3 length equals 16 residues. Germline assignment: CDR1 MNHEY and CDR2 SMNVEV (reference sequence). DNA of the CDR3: TGTGCCAGCAGTTTACCTCCAGCGGGAGTATCAAATGAGCAGTTCTTC. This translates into CASSLPPAGVSNEQFF.

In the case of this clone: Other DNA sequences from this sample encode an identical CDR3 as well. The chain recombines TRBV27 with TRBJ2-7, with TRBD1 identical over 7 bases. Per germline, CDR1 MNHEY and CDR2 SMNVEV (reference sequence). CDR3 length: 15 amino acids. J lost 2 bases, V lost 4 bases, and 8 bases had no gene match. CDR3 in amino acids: CASSSPGQATYEQYF. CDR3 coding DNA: TGTGCCAGCAGTTCGCCCGGACAGGCGACCTACGAGCAGTACTTC.

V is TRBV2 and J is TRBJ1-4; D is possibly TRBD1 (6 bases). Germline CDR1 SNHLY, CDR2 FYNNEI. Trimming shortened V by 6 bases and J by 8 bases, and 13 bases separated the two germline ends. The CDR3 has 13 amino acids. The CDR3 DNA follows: TGTGCCAGCAGAAGACAGGCTTCCGAAAAACTGTTTTTT. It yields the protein CASRRQASEKLFF.

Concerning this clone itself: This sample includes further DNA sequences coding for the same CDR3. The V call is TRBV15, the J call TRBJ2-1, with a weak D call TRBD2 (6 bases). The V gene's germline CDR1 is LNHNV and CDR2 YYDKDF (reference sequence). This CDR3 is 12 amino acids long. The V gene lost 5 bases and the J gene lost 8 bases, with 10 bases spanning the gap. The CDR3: CATSRGEDEQFF. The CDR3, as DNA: TGTGCCACCAGCCGCGGGGAGGATGAGCAGTTCTTC.

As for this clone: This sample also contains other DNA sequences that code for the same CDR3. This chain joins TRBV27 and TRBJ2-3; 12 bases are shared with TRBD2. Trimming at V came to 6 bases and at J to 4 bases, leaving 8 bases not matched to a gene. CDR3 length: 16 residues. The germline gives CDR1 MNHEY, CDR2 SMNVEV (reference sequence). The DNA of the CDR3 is TGTGCCAGCAGCCTCGGGACTAGCGGGCCCTCAGATACGCAGTATTTT. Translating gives CASSLGTSGPSDTQYF.

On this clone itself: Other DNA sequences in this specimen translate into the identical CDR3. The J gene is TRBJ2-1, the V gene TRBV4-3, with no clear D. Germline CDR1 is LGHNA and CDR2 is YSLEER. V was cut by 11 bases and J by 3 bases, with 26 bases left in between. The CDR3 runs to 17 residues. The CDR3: CACSQDMIVLIYNEQFF. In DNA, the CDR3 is TGCGCCTGTAGCCAAGATATGATCGTACTCATCTACAATGAGCAGTTCTTC.

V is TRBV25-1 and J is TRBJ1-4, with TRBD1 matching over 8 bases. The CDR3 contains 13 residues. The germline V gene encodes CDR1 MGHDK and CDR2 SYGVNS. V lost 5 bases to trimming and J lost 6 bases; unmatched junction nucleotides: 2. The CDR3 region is CASSQGAHEKLFF. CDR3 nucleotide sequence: TGTGCCAGCAGTCAGGGGGCGCATGAAAAACTGTTTTTT.

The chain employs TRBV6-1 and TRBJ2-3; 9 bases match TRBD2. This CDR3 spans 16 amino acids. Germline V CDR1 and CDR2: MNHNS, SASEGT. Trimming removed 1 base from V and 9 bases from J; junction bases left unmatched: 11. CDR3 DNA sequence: TGTGCCAGCAGTGAAGGGGGGACTAGCACTTCGAAAACGCAGTATTTT. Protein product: CASSEGGTSTSKTQYF.

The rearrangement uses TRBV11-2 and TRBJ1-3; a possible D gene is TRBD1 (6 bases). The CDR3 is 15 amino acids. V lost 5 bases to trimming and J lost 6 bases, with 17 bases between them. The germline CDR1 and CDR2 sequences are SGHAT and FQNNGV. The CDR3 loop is CASSILRGVINTIYF. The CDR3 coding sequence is TGTGCCAGCAGCATCCTCAGGGGAGTGATAAACACCATATATTTT.

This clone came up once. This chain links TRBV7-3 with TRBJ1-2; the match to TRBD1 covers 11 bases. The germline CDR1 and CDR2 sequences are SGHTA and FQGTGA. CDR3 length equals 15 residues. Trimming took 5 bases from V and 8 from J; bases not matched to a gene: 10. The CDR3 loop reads CASSPQGQGAQGYTF. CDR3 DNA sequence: TGTGCCAGCAGCCCCCAAGGACAGGGGGCGCAGGGCTACACCTTC. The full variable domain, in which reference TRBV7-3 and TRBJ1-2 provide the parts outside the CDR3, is GAGVSQTPSNKVTEKGKYVELRCDPISGHTALYWYRQSLGQGPEFLIYFQGTGAADDSGLPNDRFFAVRPEGSVSTLKIQRTERGDSAVYLCASSPQGQGAQGYTFGSGTRLTVV.

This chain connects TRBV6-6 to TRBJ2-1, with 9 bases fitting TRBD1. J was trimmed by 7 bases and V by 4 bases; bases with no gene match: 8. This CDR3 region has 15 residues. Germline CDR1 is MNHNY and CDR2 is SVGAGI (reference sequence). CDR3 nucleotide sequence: TGTGCCAGCAGTTTCCGGGACAGGGCGGGGAATGAGCAGTTCTTC. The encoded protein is CASSFRDRAGNEQFF.

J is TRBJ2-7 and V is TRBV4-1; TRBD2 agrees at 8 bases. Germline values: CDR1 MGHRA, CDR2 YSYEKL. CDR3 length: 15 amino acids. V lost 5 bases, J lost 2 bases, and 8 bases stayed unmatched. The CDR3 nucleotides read TGCGCCAGCAGCTTCGGGACTAGTGGAACCTACGAGCAGTACTTC. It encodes CASSFGTSGTYEQYF.

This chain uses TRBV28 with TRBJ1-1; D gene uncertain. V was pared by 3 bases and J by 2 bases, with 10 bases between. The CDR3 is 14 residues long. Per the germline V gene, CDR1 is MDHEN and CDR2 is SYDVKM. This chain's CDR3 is CASSLEDLNTEAFF. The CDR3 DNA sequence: TGTGCCAGCAGTTTGGAGGATTTAAACACTGAAGCTTTCTTT.

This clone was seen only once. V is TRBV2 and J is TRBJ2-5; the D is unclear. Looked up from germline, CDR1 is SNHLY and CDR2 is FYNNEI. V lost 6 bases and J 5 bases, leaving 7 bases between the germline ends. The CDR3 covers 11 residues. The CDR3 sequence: CASRLRETQYF. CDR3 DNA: TGTGCCAGCAGGCTGAGGGAGACCCAGTACTTC.

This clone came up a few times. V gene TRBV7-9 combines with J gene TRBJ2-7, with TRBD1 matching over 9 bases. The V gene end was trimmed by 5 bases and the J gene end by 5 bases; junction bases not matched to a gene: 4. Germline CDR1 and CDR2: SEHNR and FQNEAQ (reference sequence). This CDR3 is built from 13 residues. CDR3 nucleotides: TGTGCCAGCAGCCGACAGGGGGGCGACGAGCAGTACTTC. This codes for CASSRQGGDEQYF.

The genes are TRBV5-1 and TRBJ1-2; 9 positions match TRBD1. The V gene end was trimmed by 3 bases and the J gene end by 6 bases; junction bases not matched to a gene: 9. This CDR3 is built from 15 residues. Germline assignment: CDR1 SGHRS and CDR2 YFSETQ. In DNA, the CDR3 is TGCGCCAGCAGCTCGTCTTCCGGACAGGGGAATGGCTACACCTTC. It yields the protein CASSSSSGQGNGYTF.

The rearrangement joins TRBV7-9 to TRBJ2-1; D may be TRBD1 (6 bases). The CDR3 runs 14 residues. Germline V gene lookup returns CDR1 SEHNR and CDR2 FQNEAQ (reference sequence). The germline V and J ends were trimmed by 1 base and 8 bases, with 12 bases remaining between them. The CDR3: CASSLDRQEYEQFF. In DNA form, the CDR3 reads TGTGCCAGCAGCTTAGATCGACAGGAGTATGAGCAGTTCTTC. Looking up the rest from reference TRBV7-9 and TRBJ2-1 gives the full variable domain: DTGVSQNPRHKITKRGQNVTFRCDPISEHNRLYWYRQTLGQGPEFLTYFQNEAQLEKSRLLSDRFSAERPKGSFSTLEIQRTEQGDSAMYLCASSLDRQEYEQFFGPGTRLTVL.

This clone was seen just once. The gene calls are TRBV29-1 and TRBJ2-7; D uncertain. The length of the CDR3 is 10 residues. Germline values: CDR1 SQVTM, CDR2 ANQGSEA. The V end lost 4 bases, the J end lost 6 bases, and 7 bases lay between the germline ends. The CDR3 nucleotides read TGCAGCGTTGGAAGCGTCGAGCAGTACTTC. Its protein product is CSVGSVEQYF.

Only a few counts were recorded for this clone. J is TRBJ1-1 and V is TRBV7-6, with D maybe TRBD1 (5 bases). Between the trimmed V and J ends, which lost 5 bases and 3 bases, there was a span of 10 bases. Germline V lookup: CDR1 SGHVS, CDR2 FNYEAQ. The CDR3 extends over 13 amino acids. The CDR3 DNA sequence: TGTGCCAGCAGCGATCAGGGATACACTGAAGCTTTCTTT. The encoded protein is CASSDQGYTEAFF.

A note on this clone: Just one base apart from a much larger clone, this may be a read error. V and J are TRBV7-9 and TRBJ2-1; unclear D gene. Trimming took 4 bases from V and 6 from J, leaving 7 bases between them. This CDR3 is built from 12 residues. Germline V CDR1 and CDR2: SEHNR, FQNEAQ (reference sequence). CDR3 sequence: CASSSHINEQFF. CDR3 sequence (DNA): TGTGCCAGCAGCTCCCACATCAATGAGCAGTTCTTC.

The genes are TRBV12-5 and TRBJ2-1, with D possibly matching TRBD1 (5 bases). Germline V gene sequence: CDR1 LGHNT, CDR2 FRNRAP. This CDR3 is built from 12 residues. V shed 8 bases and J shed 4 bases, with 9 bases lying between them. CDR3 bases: TGTGCTAGTAGTCAGGGATACAATGAGCAGTTCTTC. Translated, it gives CASSQGYNEQFF.

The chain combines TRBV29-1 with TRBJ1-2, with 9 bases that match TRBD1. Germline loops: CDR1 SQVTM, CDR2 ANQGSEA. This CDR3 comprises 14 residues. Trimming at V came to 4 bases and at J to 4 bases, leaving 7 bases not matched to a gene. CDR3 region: CSVAYGDRAYGYTF. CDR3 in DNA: TGCAGCGTTGCTTATGGGGACAGGGCCTATGGCTACACCTTC. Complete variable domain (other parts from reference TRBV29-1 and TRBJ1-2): SAVISQKPSRDICQRGTSLTIQCQVDSQVTMMFWYRQQPGQSLTLIATANQGSEATYESGFVIDKFPISRPNLTFSTLTVSNMSPEDSSIYLCSVAYGDRAYGYTFGSGTRLTVV.

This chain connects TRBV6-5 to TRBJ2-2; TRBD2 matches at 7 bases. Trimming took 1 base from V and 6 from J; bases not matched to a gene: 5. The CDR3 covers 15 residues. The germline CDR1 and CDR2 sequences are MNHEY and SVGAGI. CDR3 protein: CASSYWGGRSGELFF. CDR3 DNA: TGTGCCAGCAGTTACTGGGGGGGTCGGTCCGGGGAGCTGTTTTTT.

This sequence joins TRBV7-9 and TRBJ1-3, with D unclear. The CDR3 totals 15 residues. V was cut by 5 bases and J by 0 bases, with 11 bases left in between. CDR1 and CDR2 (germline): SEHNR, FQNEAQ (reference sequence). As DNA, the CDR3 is TGTGCCAGCAGCGAGGAATGGAGCTCTGGAAACACCATATATTTT. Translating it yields CASSEEWSSGNTIYF.

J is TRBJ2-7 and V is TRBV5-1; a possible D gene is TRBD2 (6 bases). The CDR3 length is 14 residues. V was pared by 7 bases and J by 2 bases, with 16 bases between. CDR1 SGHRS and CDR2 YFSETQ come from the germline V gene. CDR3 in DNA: TGCGCCAGCCGGCGGGACTTGCCGACCTACGAGCAGTACTTC. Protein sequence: CASRRDLPTYEQYF.

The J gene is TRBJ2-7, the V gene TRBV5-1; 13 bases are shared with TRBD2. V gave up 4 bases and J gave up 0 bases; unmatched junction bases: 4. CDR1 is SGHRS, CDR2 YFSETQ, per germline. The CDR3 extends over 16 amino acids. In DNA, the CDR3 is TGCGCCAGCAGCCCGACTAGCGGGGGGACCTCCTACGAGCAGTACTTC. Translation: CASSPTSGGTSYEQYF.